This TCR beta chain was sequenced for a study of response to subunit inactivated influenza vaccine. This CDR3 is 14 amino acids long. In germline, CDR1 is SGDLS, CDR2 YYNGEE. V lost 6 bases, J lost 3 bases, and 8 bases stayed unmatched. MiXCR, run by TCRdb on the RT-PCR reads, gives a single entry per CDR3 protein. In the table there are fewer than 800,000 distinct CDR3 sequences, more than 15% of which are singletons. This receptor was obtained from a man aged 45-65 years who received an inactivated influenza vaccine. The sequencing used PBMCs from blood, collected 11 to 12 days after vaccination. This chain joins TRBV9 and TRBJ2-7; the match to TRBD1 covers 8 bases. The CDR3 DNA is TGTGCCAGCATCGGGCCGGGACAGGACTACGAGCAGTACTTC. Encoded protein: CASIGPGQDYEQYF.